The 23 T cell receptor beta chains below were found in one sample sequenced in a study of blood T cell repertoires in COVID-19. TCRdb keeps only in-frame clones here, not all; method: immunoSEQ multiplex PCR. The table includes about 71,000 clones, more than 80% detected once. Sequenced: peripheral blood. These receptors came from a man aged 30 to 45 with acute or convalescent COVID-19.

The V call is TRBV7-3, the J call TRBJ1-5; D is perhaps TRBD1 (5 bases). The germline V gene encodes CDR1 SGHTA and CDR2 FQGTGA. V dropped 2 bases and J dropped 0 bases, with 8 bases sitting between them. CDR3 length: 15 residues. This CDR3 is CASSLSGHSNQPQHF. The CDR3 region has the DNA TGTGCCAGCAGCTTATCTGGACATAGCAATCAGCCCCAGCATTTT.

This clone has a handful of counts. The V gene is TRBV10-3, the J gene TRBJ2-5; TRBD1 matches 8 bases. The V segment lost 4 bases and the J segment 5 bases; nucleotides outside the gene matches: 9. The germline V gene encodes CDR1 ENHRY and CDR2 SYGVKD. The CDR3 runs to 15 residues. The CDR3 region has the DNA TGTGCCATCAGTGCTAGGACAGGGACCGTGGAGACCCAGTACTTC. Translating it yields CAISARTGTVETQYF.

V gene TRBV28 combines with J gene TRBJ2-7; perhaps TRBD1 as D (5 bases). CDR1 and CDR2 from the germline V gene are MDHEN and SYDVKM. The CDR3 is 12 residues long. The germline V and J ends were trimmed by 5 bases and 3 bases, with 8 bases remaining between them. CDR3 amino acids: CASSTTDYEQYV. DNA for the CDR3: TGTGCCAGCAGTACGACAGACTACGAGCAGTACGTC.

The chain uses TRBV3-1 (or the pseudogene TRBV3-2) and TRBJ1-6; D perhaps matches TRBD1 (6 bases). CDR3 length equals 16 residues. Trimming pared 0 bases from V and 10 bases from J, leaving 16 bases between. CDR1 is LGHDT and CDR2 is YNNKEL in the germline V gene (reference sequence). CDR3 DNA: TGTGCCAGCAGCCAAGATCTTTATTCCAGGGGATCACCCCTCCACTTT. It translates to CASSQDLYSRGSPLHF.

The V gene is TRBV7-9, the J gene TRBJ2-3; 12 bases agree with TRBD2. The CDR3 totals 15 residues. Germline lookup yields CDR1 SEHNR and CDR2 FQNEAQ (reference sequence). V shed 3 bases and J 6 bases; nucleotides not matched to a gene: 4. CDR3 sequence (DNA): TGTGCCAGCAGCTTCGGGCTAGCGGGGGGGGATACGCAGTATTTT. Translating gives CASSFGLAGGDTQYF.

V is TRBV30 and J is TRBJ1-6; 8 positions agree with TRBD1. CDR1 GTSNPN and CDR2 SVGIG come from the germline V gene (reference sequence). The length of the CDR3 is 15 residues. Unmatched junction bases numbered 4, after V lost 1 base and J lost 5 bases. CDR3 loop: CAWSAPTGDNSPLHF. The CDR3 DNA reads TGTGCCTGGAGTGCCCCGACAGGGGATAATTCACCCCTCCACTTT.

The chain carries TRBV4-1 and TRBJ1-3; 10 nucleotides align to TRBD1. The CDR3 contains 16 residues. Germline CDR1 is MGHRA and CDR2 is YSYEKL. V was clipped by 4 bases and J by 2 bases; unmatched bases: 5. The DNA for the CDR3 is TGCGCCAGCAGCCCCTGGGACAGGGGTACTGGAAACACCATATATTTT. It yields the protein CASSPWDRGTGNTIYF.

The chain employs TRBV29-1 and TRBJ1-6, with D unclear. The germline V gene has CDR1 SQVTM and CDR2 ANQGSEA. This CDR3 is 14 amino acids long. The V gene lost 5 bases and the J gene lost 5 bases, with 13 bases spanning the gap. CDR3 DNA sequence: TGCAGCGTTAGTGGCCGGGATCATAATTCACCCCTCCACTTT. It specifies CSVSGRDHNSPLHF.

The rearrangement links TRBV7-3 to TRBJ2-3, with D possibly matching TRBD1 (5 bases). V gave up 2 bases and J gave up 1 base, with 10 bases separating them. The CDR3 spans 15 residues. From germline, CDR1 is SGHTA and CDR2 FQGTGA. The CDR3 reads CASSLGLGGTDTQYF. The CDR3 DNA sequence: TGTGCCAGCAGCTTAGGGCTAGGGGGCACAGATACGCAGTATTTT.

This clone appeared once. This chain links TRBV30 with TRBJ1-6; D remains ambiguous. The germline V gene encodes CDR1 GTSNPN and CDR2 SVGIG (reference sequence). Trimming removed 3 bases from V and 8 bases from J, with 14 bases in between. CDR3 length: 14 amino acids. CDR3 loop: CAWSPSGLDSPLHF. As DNA, the CDR3 is TGTGCCTGGAGCCCTTCGGGGTTGGATTCACCCCTCCACTTT.

V gene TRBV6-4 combines with J gene TRBJ2-3; no firm D call. V was cut by 4 bases and J by 0 bases, with 8 bases left in between. The germline V gene has CDR1 MRHNA and CDR2 SNTAGT. This CDR3 spans 14 amino acids. The CDR3 DNA reads TGTGCCAGCAGTGTCTCGTCTAGCACAGATACGCAGTATTTT. Its protein is CASSVSSSTDTQYF.

The chain carries TRBV5-6 and TRBJ1-5; no clear D. The CDR3 consists of 15 residues. Trimming took off 4 bases at V and 3 bases at J, with 14 bases between the two ends. Germline V lookup: CDR1 SGHDT, CDR2 YYEEEE. The CDR3 DNA follows: TGTGCCAGCAGCCGGAATCTACAGAACAATCAGCCCCAGCATTTT. It codes for CASSRNLQNNQPQHF. The full variable domain, completed using reference TRBV5-6 and TRBJ1-5, is DAGVTQSPTHLIKTRGQQVTLRCSPKSGHDTVSWYQQALGQGPQFIFQYYEEEERQRGNFPDRFSGHQFPNYSSELNVNALLLGDSALYLCASSRNLQNNQPQHFGDGTRLSIL.

V gene TRBV18 combines with J gene TRBJ1-2, with D unclear. Germline-derived CDR1 and CDR2 are KGHSH and LQKENI. The CDR3 covers 16 residues. The V and J ends lost 3 bases and 2 bases respectively, with 16 bases between them. The CDR3 spells CASSPLSGPLNYGYTF. The CDR3 region has the DNA TGTGCCAGCTCACCGTTGAGTGGGCCCCTCAACTATGGCTACACCTTC.

The V call is TRBV24-1, the J call TRBJ2-7, with D perhaps TRBD2 (5 bases). Germline CDR1 reads KGHDR; CDR2 reads SFDVKD. The CDR3 length is 14 residues. V lost 2 bases, J lost 2 bases, and 9 bases lay in between. DNA of the CDR3: TGTGCCACCAGTGATTCGCCGGGAACCTACGAGCAGTACGTC. The encoded protein is CATSDSPGTYEQYV.

This chain connects TRBV29-1 to TRBJ2-7; 9 nucleotides align to TRBD2. Germline trimming cut 4 bases from V and 6 bases from J; bases unmatched to any gene: 10. Germline CDR1 is SQVTM and CDR2 is ANQGSEA. This CDR3 comprises 14 residues. The chain's CDR3 is CSVAGGRGAREQYF. The DNA for the CDR3 is TGCAGCGTTGCGGGCGGGAGGGGCGCGCGCGAGCAGTACTTC.

This sequence joins TRBV2 and TRBJ1-1; TRBD1 matches 8 bases. Germline CDR1 reads SNHLY; CDR2 reads FYNNEI. The CDR3 runs to 13 residues. The V gene end was trimmed by 10 bases and the J gene end by 10 bases; junction bases not matched to a gene: 14. The CDR3 bases are TGTGCCACCAGACAGGGGCGATACGACGTAGCTTTCTTT. It yields the protein CATRQGRYDVAFF.

This clone was seen only once. The chain is built from TRBV5-1 and TRBJ2-7, with D possibly TRBD1 on 6 matching bases. CDR3 length: 16 amino acids. Germline loops: CDR1 SGHRS, CDR2 YFSETQ. V dropped 0 bases and J dropped 0 bases, with 13 bases sitting between them. CDR3 protein: CASSLGHRDTSYEQYF. The CDR3 nucleotides are TGCGCCAGCAGCTTGGGCCATCGGGACACCTCCTACGAGCAGTACTTC.

The CDR3 sequence is CASSRDSANTGELFF. CDR3 DNA: TGTGCCAGCAGCAGAGACAGCGCGAACACCGGGGAGCTGTTTTTT. The genes are TRBV7-3 and TRBJ2-2; weak D call: TRBD1 (5 bases). Germline CDR1 reads SGHTA; CDR2 reads FQGTGA. Trimming took 5 bases from V and 0 from J, leaving 10 bases between them. The CDR3 consists of 15 residues.

CDR3 amino acids: CASSKVFPEKTYEQYF. The CDR3 DNA reads as TGTGCCAGCAGCAAAGTCTTCCCAGAAAAGACCTACGAGCAGTACTTC. This chain joins TRBV21-1 and TRBJ2-7; no DNA check was done on the table's D call, TRBD1. TRBV21-1 is shown as a pseudogene. The CDR3 spans 16 residues.

The V gene is TRBV7-8, the J gene TRBJ1-2, with D possibly TRBD1 on 6 matching bases. The CDR3 covers 15 residues. With 5 bases removed from V and 0 bases from J, the gap between germline ends came to 13 bases. CDR1 SGHVS and CDR2 FQNEAQ come from the germline V gene. This CDR3 is CASSPNRAANYGYTF. The CDR3 coding sequence is TGTGCCAGCAGCCCGAACAGGGCAGCTAACTATGGCTACACCTTC.

The chain carries TRBV19 and TRBJ2-2; 8 bases map to TRBD1. Germline lookup yields CDR1 LNHDA and CDR2 SQIVND (reference sequence). Trimming took 3 bases from V and 0 from J; bases not matched to a gene: 6. This CDR3 spans 17 amino acids. The CDR3: CASSIGQGRPNTGELFF. The CDR3 DNA reads TGTGCCAGTAGTATTGGACAGGGACGCCCGAACACCGGGGAGCTGTTTTTT.

V gene TRBV7-2 combines with J gene TRBJ2-5; perhaps TRBD1 as D (5 bases). CDR1 and CDR2 (germline): SGHTA, FQGNSA. The CDR3 is 14 amino acids. V was clipped by 3 bases and J by 7 bases, with 15 bases between them. The CDR3 DNA sequence: TGTGCCAGCAGCTTTAAGGGGCTACTTGGGACCCAGTACTTC. Translated, it gives CASSFKGLLGTQYF.

The rearrangement joins TRBV6-5 to TRBJ2-2; the D gene is possibly TRBD2 (7 bases). This CDR3 comprises 15 residues. Germline V gene lookup returns CDR1 MNHEY and CDR2 SVGAGI. V shed 0 bases and J shed 8 bases, with 13 bases lying between them. The CDR3 coding sequence is TGTGCCAGCAGTTACTCGATGGGGGGGGCTGGGGAGCTGTTTTTT. Residues: CASSYSMGGAGELFF.